A selection of T cell receptor beta chains follows, all from one sample in a study of blood T cell repertoires in COVID-19. Using immunoSEQ multiplex PCR, the repertoire was profiled, and TCRdb retains in-frame clones only, with some absent. The profile shows under 200,000 clones, 70% to 90% of them singletons. The sequenced sample was peripheral blood. These receptor sequences come from a woman of 80 years or more with acute or convalescent COVID-19. The CDR3 runs from the conserved cysteine through the conserved F or W. A D gene is named only where the DNA matches it firmly. The size field is filled for only some rows; it gives once, few, many or a size class.

-	TRBV7-9	TRBJ2-4	-	TGTGCCAGCAGCAAACTAGGGGGTCCACCATTCAAAAACATTCAGTACTTC	CASSKLGGPPFKNIQYF
TRBD2	TRBV4-1	TRBJ2-1	-	TGCGCCAGCAACCCGACTAGCGGGAGGTCCTACAATGAGCAGTTCTTC	CASNPTSGRSYNEQFF
-	TRBV20-1	TRBJ1-6	-	TGCAGTGCTAGTGCCAGGGTTGATTCACCCCTCCACTTT	CSASARVDSPLHF
TRBD1	TRBV24-1	TRBJ1-2	-	TGTGCCACCAGTTCCCCCCGACAGGGGACCCATGGCTACACCTTC	CATSSPRQGTHGYTF
-	TRBV9	TRBJ1-6	-	TGTGCCAGCAGAGACAACAGGGCAGACTCACCCCTCCACTTT	CASRDNRADSPLHF
-	TRBV9	TRBJ1-1	-	TGTGCCAGCAGCGAATCCCCCACGGTAGACACTGAAGCTTTCTTT	CASSESPTVDTEAFF
TRBD1	TRBV7-2	TRBJ1-5	-	TGTGCCAGCAGCGAGACCACAGGGGGGGATCAGCCCCAGCATTTT	CASSETTGGDQPQHF
TRBD1	TRBV28	TRBJ1-4	-	TGTGCCAGCCGGGACAGGGCGCGAAAACTGTTTTTT	CASRDRARKLFF
TRBD2	TRBV6-5	TRBJ2-1	-	TGTGCCACCCTAGCGGGAGGCTCCTACAATGAGCAGTTCTTC	CATLAGGSYNEQFF
TRBD1	TRBV3-1/TRBV3-2	TRBJ1-2	-	TGTGCCAGCAGCCATACAGGGGCATCTAACTATGGCTACACCTTC	CASSHTGASNYGYTF
TRBD1	TRBV27	TRBJ1-2	-	TGTGCCAGCAGTAACTACCTTGGACAGGGTAGCTACACCTTC	CASSNYLGQGSYTF
TRBD2	TRBV7-2	TRBJ2-3	-	TGTGCCAGCAGCCCCCAGGGCACTAGCGTTACAGATACGCAGTATTTT	CASSPQGTSVTDTQYF
-	TRBV5-1	TRBJ2-3	-	TGCGCCAGCAGCTTAGAGGCGGGAACAGATACGCAGTATTTT	CASSLEAGTDTQYF
TRBD1	TRBV7-9	TRBJ2-7	-	TGTGCCAGCAGCACGACAGGGCTCTCCTACGAGCAGTACTTC	CASSTTGLSYEQYF
-	TRBV18	TRBJ1-2	-	TGTGCCAGCTCACCTTCGTCGGGGTACACCTTC	CASSPSSGYTF
-	TRBV6-6	TRBJ1-1	once	TGTGCCAGCAGTTACGGTAGAGGCACTGAAGCTTTCTTT	CASSYGRGTEAFF
TRBD1	TRBV7-8	TRBJ2-2	-	TGTGCCAGCTTCGTGCAGGGACAGGGGTTAACCGGGGAGCTGTTTTTT	CASFVQGQGLTGELFF
-	TRBV2	TRBJ1-2	-	TGTGCCAGCAGTGTGGCACGCCAAGATATTAACTATGGCTACACCTTC	CASSVARQDINYGYTF
-	TRBV18	TRBJ1-5	-	TGTGCCAGCTCACTGGGGGCAGGGAATCAGCCCCAGCATTTT	CASSLGAGNQPQHF
-	TRBV2	TRBJ2-5	-	TGTGCCAGCAGTGTACAGGGTTGGGAAGAGACCCAGTACTTC	CASSVQGWEETQYF
TRBD2	TRBV7-7	TRBJ2-3	-	TGTGCTAGCAGCCGACTAGCGGGACCTACAGATACGCAGTATTTT	CASSRLAGPTDTQYF
-	TRBV3-1/TRBV3-2	TRBJ1-3	-	TGTGCCAGCAGGGAGAACATAGGAAACACCATATATTTT	CASRENIGNTIYF
-	TRBV5-1	TRBJ2-5	-	TGCGCCAGCAGCTCTTCGTTTTACCAAGAGACCCAGTACTTC	CASSSSFYQETQYF
-	TRBV3-1/TRBV3-2	TRBJ2-1	-	TGTGCCAGCAGCCGGCTGGGGGGTAATGAGCAGTTCTTC	CASSRLGGNEQFF
-	TRBV7-9	TRBJ2-1	-	TGTGCCAGCAGCTTAGGGCAGGGGTTTGATGAGCAGTTCTTC	CASSLGQGFDEQFF
TRBD2	TRBV5-1	TRBJ2-7	-	TGCGCCAGCAGCTTGTCTGAACCTGCGGGAGGACCCTTC	CASSLSEPAGGPF
-	TRBV7-9	TRBJ2-7	-	TGTGCCAGCAGCTTAAGGGAAACGACAGGCCACGAGCAGTACTTC	CASSLRETTGHEQYF
-	TRBV2	TRBJ1-2	-	TGTGCCAGCACGGTACGGGAGGTAAACACCTTC	CASTVREVNTF
-	TRBV27	TRBJ2-5	-	TGTGCCAGCAGTTTTAGGGGACAAGAGACCCAGTACTTC	CASSFRGQETQYF
TRBD2	TRBV6-2/TRBV6-3	TRBJ2-7	-	TGTGCCAGCAGCGGACTAGCGGGAGACTACGAGCAGTACTTC	CASSGLAGDYEQYF
TRBD2	TRBV15	TRBJ2-7	-	TGTGCCACCAGGTTAGCGGGAGGTAACGAGCAGTACTTC	CATRLAGGNEQYF
-	TRBV6-1	TRBJ2-1	many	TGTGCCAGCAGTGATGTTAGTGGTGAGCAGTTCTTC	CASSDVSGEQFF
-	TRBV7-9	TRBJ1-1	-	TGTGCCAGCAGCTTTAGAGGGTCCTCACTGAACACTGAAGCTTTCTTT	CASSFRGSSLNTEAFF
TRBD1	TRBV15	TRBJ2-3	-	TGTGCCACCAGCAGAGGACCCAGAACAGGGGTTTCCCTCACAGATACGCAGTATTTT	CATSRGPRTGVSLTDTQYF
TRBD1	TRBV11-2	TRBJ2-7	-	TGTGCCAGCAGCTTAACGGACAGGCTATACGAGCAGTACTTC	CASSLTDRLYEQYF
-	TRBV3-1/TRBV3-2	TRBJ2-1	once	TGTGCCAGCAGCCAGCAGGGTAGGAGAAACAATGAGCAGTTCTTC	CASSQQGRRNNEQFF
-	TRBV11-2	TRBJ2-3	-	TGTGCCAGCAGCTTAGAAGGCAGGGATCTCACAGATACGCAGTATTTT	CASSLEGRDLTDTQYF
TRBD2	TRBV4-2	TRBJ2-1	-	TGTGCCAGCAGCCAGGGGGGTGCTAGCGGCTACAATGAGCAGTTCTTC	CASSQGGASGYNEQFF
-	TRBV7-3	TRBJ2-5	-	TGTGCCAGCAGCTTAGGCCAAAAATCTAGCGCTCAAGAGACCCAGTACTTC	CASSLGQKSSAQETQYF
-	TRBV6-5	TRBJ1-5	-	TGTGCCAGCAGTTACATCGAGACCCTGGCGAGGCAGCCCCAGCATTTT	CASSYIETLARQPQHF
TRBD1	TRBV4-2	TRBJ2-3	once	TGTGCCAGCAGCCGCGCACAGGGGCGCGGATTTAGCACAGATACGCAGTATTTT	CASSRAQGRGFSTDTQYF
-	TRBV21-1	TRBJ2-7	-	TGTGCCAGCAGCCCCCGAGGATACGAGCAGTACTTC	CASSPRGYEQYF